The 29 T cell receptor beta chains below come from one sample, sequenced in a study of a mutant IDH1 vaccine in newly diagnosed glioma. The time point was: week 35, safety follow-up. Every vaccine dose comprised 300 ug of mutant IDH1 20-mer peptide plus topical imiquimod. Their recognized antigens are unknown. The data were produced by immunoSEQ multiplex PCR, yet TCRdb's version contains in-frame clones alone and is incomplete. The sample has over 60,000 clones; roughly 79% are singletons. Source: PBMCs, taken from a glioma patient whose treatment included an IDH1 peptide vaccine. These receptors came from a middle-aged man with glioma.

This chain links TRBV7-9 with TRBJ2-7; 7 nucleotides align to TRBD2. The CDR3 is made up of 15 amino acids. Germline V gene sequence: CDR1 SEHNR, CDR2 FQNEAQ (reference sequence). The J segment lost 6 bases and the V segment lost 5 bases, leaving 13 bases of the junction unmatched. The CDR3, as DNA: TGTGCCAGCAGCGAACCGGGACTATTGGCGGGCGAGCAGTACTTC. Residues: CASSEPGLLAGEQYF.

This clone was recorded once. The chain employs TRBV28 and TRBJ1-6; 10 bases are shared with TRBD1. V shed 5 bases, J shed 5 bases, and the junction held 3 bases outside the gene matches. CDR3 length: 15 amino acids. CDR1 is MDHEN, CDR2 SYDVKM, per germline. CDR3 in DNA: TGTGCCAGCAGTGCCGGGACAGGGGATAATTCACCCCTCCACTTT. Its translation: CASSAGTGDNSPLHF.

The chain links TRBV9 to TRBJ2-5; D may be TRBD2 (6 bases). The V gene lost 1 base and the J gene lost 5 bases, with 9 bases spanning the gap. The CDR3 runs 13 residues. Germline V gives CDR1 SGDLS, CDR2 YYNGEE. This CDR3 is CASSVLGRETQYF. In DNA form, the CDR3 reads TGTGCCAGCAGCGTACTGGGGAGGGAGACCCAGTACTTC. Full variable domain (remainder filled in from reference TRBV9 and TRBJ2-5): DSGVTQTPKHLITATGQRVTLRCSPRSGDLSVYWYQQSLDQGLQFLIQYYNGEERAKGNILERFSAQQFPDLHSELNLSSLELGDSALYFCASSVLGRETQYFGPGTRLLVL.

CDR3 coding DNA: TGTGCCAGCAGCCCCCCGGGCGGGAGGGATACGCAGTATTTT. It encodes CASSPPGGRDTQYF. V gene TRBV6-5 combines with J gene TRBJ2-3; 8 bases line up with TRBD2. Germline V gene data show CDR1 as MNHEY and CDR2 as SVGAGI. The CDR3 is 14 amino acids. V was pared by 6 bases and J by 6 bases, with 8 bases of the junction left unmatched.

The CDR3 DNA is TGTGCCAGCAGAAGGGAAGAGTACGAGCAGTACTTC. Translation gives CASRREEYEQYF. V usage is TRBV5-6 and J usage is TRBJ2-7; D is undetermined. Between the trimmed V and J ends, which lost 5 bases and 4 bases, there was a span of 10 bases. Per the germline V gene, CDR1 is SGHDT and CDR2 is YYEEEE. The CDR3 consists of 12 residues.

This chain links TRBV28 with TRBJ1-2; D is unresolved. CDR1 and CDR2 (germline): MDHEN, SYDVKM. The CDR3 is made up of 11 amino acids. V lost 3 bases to trimming and J lost 4 bases, with 3 bases between them. The CDR3 protein is CASSFAYGYTF. The CDR3 nucleotides read TGTGCCAGCAGTTTTGCCTATGGCTACACCTTC.

The V call is TRBV6-6, the J call TRBJ1-2, with a possible D match to TRBD1 (5 bases). Trimming removed 4 bases from V and 1 base from J, with 7 bases in between. Germline CDR1 reads MNHNY; CDR2 reads SVGAGI (reference sequence). The CDR3 totals 13 residues. The CDR3 DNA follows: TGTGCCAGCAGTTCCAGGGATAACTATGGCTACACCTTC. Translation: CASSSRDNYGYTF.

The chain is built from TRBV7-2 and TRBJ1-1; tentatively, D is TRBD1 (6 bases). The V gene's germline CDR1 is SGHTA and CDR2 FQGNSA. Trimming pared 2 bases from V and 3 bases from J, leaving 19 bases between. The CDR3 runs to 17 residues. The CDR3 loop is CASSLWSFSGEHTEAFF. CDR3 coding DNA: TGTGCCAGCAGCTTATGGTCTTTTTCAGGGGAACACACTGAAGCTTTCTTT.

J is TRBJ1-5 and V is TRBV19, with D perhaps matching TRBD1 (6 bases). The V and J ends lost 5 bases and 0 bases respectively, with 11 bases between them. Germline V gene lookup returns CDR1 LNHDA and CDR2 SQIVND (reference sequence). This CDR3 comprises 15 residues. CDR3 loop: CASSWRTDSNQPQHF. DNA of the CDR3: TGTGCCAGTAGTTGGCGGACAGATAGCAATCAGCCCCAGCATTTT.

J is TRBJ2-7 and V is TRBV4-3, with a weak D call TRBD1 (6 bases). Germline CDR1 LGHNA, CDR2 YSLEER. V was clipped by 0 bases and J by 2 bases, with 11 bases between them. The CDR3 contains 15 residues. The CDR3 nucleotides are TGCGCCAGCAGCCAAGATAGTGAGGGGGCCTACGAGCAGTACTTC. Its translation: CASSQDSEGAYEQYF.

V usage is TRBV5-4 and J usage is TRBJ1-2; 9 nucleotides match TRBD1. The V gene's germline CDR1 is SGHNT and CDR2 YYREEE (reference sequence). CDR3 length: 16 amino acids. V dropped 3 bases and J dropped 6; count of bases not matched to a gene: 12. The CDR3 sequence: CASSSMVGGQGHGYTF. For the CDR3, the DNA is TGTGCCAGCAGCTCGATGGTGGGGGGACAGGGCCATGGCTACACCTTC.

This clone was seen a handful of times. V gene TRBV9 combines with J gene TRBJ1-1; no definite D call. The V end was cut by 0 bases, the J end by 2 bases, with 8 bases between. Germline CDR1 and CDR2: SGDLS and YYNGEE. The CDR3 loop spans 14 amino acids. The DNA of the CDR3 is TGTGCCAGCAGCGTAGCCCCGGAAAACACTGAAGCTTTCTTT. Translating gives CASSVAPENTEAFF.

The chain uses TRBV6-1 and TRBJ2-5, with 8 bases lining up with TRBD2. Unmatched junction bases numbered 8, after V lost 2 bases and J lost 9 bases. The CDR3 is made up of 14 amino acids. From germline, CDR1 is MNHNS and CDR2 SASEGT. The CDR3, as DNA: TGTGCCAGCAGTGAACTACTAGCGGAGAGTCCCCAGTACTTC. Its protein is CASSELLAESPQYF.

This clone was seen only a few times. The junction and the germline gene differ at one end; a read error may be behind it. This rearrangement joins TRBV6-5 to TRBJ1-3; 7 bases are shared with TRBD1. This CDR3 contains 15 residues. The germline V gene encodes CDR1 MNHEY and CDR2 SVGAGI. The CDR3 DNA follows: TGTGCCAGCAGTTACTCGGGGACAGTTGGAGACACCATATATTTT. Its translation is CASSYSGTVGDTIYF.

The chain uses TRBV5-6 and TRBJ2-7; D is undetermined. Germline V gene sequence: CDR1 SGHDT, CDR2 YYEEEE. The CDR3 contains 15 residues. V lost 4 bases, J lost 3 bases, and 17 bases lay in between. CDR3 sequence reads: CASSPSDGSSYEQYF. CDR3 DNA sequence: TGTGCCAGCAGCCCTTCTGATGGGTCGAGCTACGAGCAGTACTTC.

The V call is TRBV19, the J call TRBJ1-2; the match to TRBD1 covers 12 bases. The CDR3 covers 17 residues. Germline lookup yields CDR1 LNHDA and CDR2 SQIVND (reference sequence). The junction had 14 bases not matched to a gene; V was cut back by 9 bases and J by 3 bases. In DNA form, the CDR3 reads TGTGCCAGCCAACATCGCCCGGGACAGGGGGCTGACTATGGCTACACCTTC. It specifies CASQHRPGQGADYGYTF.

V usage is TRBV18 and J usage is TRBJ2-3, with 7 bases identical to TRBD2. V gave up 3 bases and J gave up 4 bases; unmatched junction bases: 10. CDR1 and CDR2 (germline): KGHSH, LQKENI. The CDR3 has 16 residues. This chain's CDR3 is CASSPDLGGGADTQYF. The CDR3, as DNA: TGTGCCAGCTCACCCGATTTAGGCGGGGGTGCAGATACGCAGTATTTT.

In its sample, this clone was seen once. The genes are TRBV7-2 and TRBJ2-5, with 11 bases aligning to TRBD1. The V and J ends lost 5 bases and 7 bases, in that order; junction bases with no gene match: 6. The germline V gene has CDR1 SGHTA and CDR2 FQGNSA. The CDR3 totals 14 residues. The CDR3 here is CASSADRGLGTQYF. The CDR3 DNA reads as TGTGCCAGCAGCGCGGACAGGGGGCTCGGGACCCAGTACTTC.

This rearrangement joins TRBV7-2 to TRBJ1-2; tentative D call: TRBD1 (6 bases). V lost 5 bases and J 8 bases, leaving 21 bases between the germline ends. The germline V gene encodes CDR1 SGHTA and CDR2 FQGNSA. This CDR3 comprises 15 residues. For the CDR3, the DNA is TGTGCCAGCAGCCTAACCCGAACAGGGTTATTGGGCTACACCTTC. It codes for CASSLTRTGLLGYTF. The entire variable domain, with the rest obtained from reference TRBV7-2 and TRBJ1-2, is as follows: GAGVSQSPSNKVTEKGKDVELRCDPISGHTALYWYRQSLGQGLEFLIYFQGNSAPDKSGLPSDRFSAERTGGSVSTLTIQRTQQEDSAVYLCASSLTRTGLLGYTFGSGTRLTVV.

This clone was observed a few times. This chain uses TRBV4-3 with TRBJ2-6, with D possibly being TRBD2 (5 bases). Germline V lookup: CDR1 LGHNA, CDR2 YSLEER. Trimming removed 1 base at V and 0 bases at J, with 7 bases between. This CDR3 region has 16 residues. CDR3 sequence (DNA): TGCGCCAGCAGCCAAGTAGGAGGCTCTGGGGCCAACGTCCTGACTTTC. This translates into CASSQVGGSGANVLTF.

V usage is TRBV30 and J usage is TRBJ2-5; 9 nucleotides match TRBD1. Trimming removed 0 bases from V and 6 bases from J; junction bases left unmatched: 5. Germline V lookup: CDR1 GTSNPN, CDR2 SVGIG (reference sequence). The CDR3 loop spans 14 amino acids. The CDR3 loop is CAWSVTGGYQTQYF. The CDR3 DNA sequence: TGTGCCTGGAGTGTCACAGGGGGCTATCAGACCCAGTACTTC. Supplemented by reference TRBV30 and TRBJ2-5, the full variable domain reads SQTIHQWPATLVQPVGSPLSLECTVEGTSNPNLYWYRQAAGRGLQLLFYSVGIGQISSEVPQNLSASRPQDRQFILSSKKLLLSDSGFYLCAWSVTGGYQTQYFGPGTRLLVL.

This clone appeared once. The chain links TRBV6-9 to TRBJ2-3; perhaps TRBD2 as D (6 bases). Trimming cost V 5 bases and J 2 bases, with 17 bases left between them. The CDR3 spans 16 residues. Germline V gene data show CDR1 as MNHGY and CDR2 as SVAAGI. The CDR3 spells CASSPKTGRDTDTQYF. The CDR3 DNA is TGTGCCAGCAGTCCTAAGACTGGGCGGGACACAGATACGCAGTATTTT.

V gene TRBV27 combines with J gene TRBJ2-7; 7 nucleotides align to TRBD2. This CDR3 region has 16 residues. The V segment lost 6 bases and the J segment 3 bases; nucleotides outside the gene matches: 14. The germline CDR1 and CDR2 sequences are MNHEY and SMNVEV (reference sequence). The CDR3 loop is CASSPSRGEENYEQYF. CDR3 sequence (DNA): TGTGCCAGCAGCCCCTCCCGGGGGGAGGAGAACTACGAGCAGTACTTC.

J is TRBJ1-2 and V is TRBV6-5; D gene unclear. Trimming shortened V by 7 bases and J by 5 bases, and 11 bases separated the two germline ends. The CDR3 extends over 12 amino acids. Germline CDR1 MNHEY, CDR2 SVGAGI. The CDR3 sequence: CASTTGRYGYTF. CDR3 in DNA: TGTGCCAGCACCACGGGGAGATATGGCTACACCTTC.

This clone was observed once. V and J are TRBV14 and TRBJ2-5; D remains ambiguous. V dropped 0 bases and J dropped 5 bases, with 13 bases sitting between them. This CDR3 comprises 15 residues. Germline CDR1 and CDR2: SGHDN and FVKESK. The CDR3 spells CASSQESSRAETQYF. The CDR3 DNA reads as TGTGCCAGCAGCCAAGAGTCCTCCCGAGCTGAGACCCAGTACTTC.

V gene TRBV7-9 combines with J gene TRBJ1-2; no definite D call. Germline V lookup: CDR1 SEHNR, CDR2 FQNEAQ (reference sequence). This CDR3 region has 13 residues. Trimming took off 4 bases at V and 10 bases at J, with 16 bases between the two ends. The CDR3 spells CASSYPELGDYTF. The CDR3 DNA is TGTGCCAGCAGCTACCCGGAACTGGGCGACTACACCTTC.

This clone was seen a handful of times. The chain uses TRBV4-1 and TRBJ1-1; TRBD1 is a possible D gene (5 bases). CDR1 and CDR2 (germline): MGHRA, YSYEKL. This CDR3 contains 14 residues. V shed 1 base and J shed 6 bases, with 12 bases lying between them. CDR3 region: CASSQGRRGAEAFF. CDR3 DNA: TGCGCCAGCAGCCAAGGCCGCAGAGGGGCTGAAGCTTTCTTT.

This chain uses TRBV5-1 with TRBJ2-1; 7 nucleotides line up with TRBD2. Germline V gene data show CDR1 as SGHRS and CDR2 as YFSETQ. Unmatched junction bases numbered 16, after V lost 0 bases and J lost 10 bases. The CDR3 length is 17 residues. The CDR3 region is CASSLAGPAGFPGEQFF. CDR3 DNA: TGCGCCAGCAGCTTGGCCGGCCCAGCGGGGTTCCCGGGGGAGCAGTTCTTC.

This clone has just one count. This chain links TRBV30 with TRBJ2-5; the D gene is possibly TRBD1 (5 bases). Germline V gene lookup returns CDR1 GTSNPN and CDR2 SVGIG (reference sequence). The V end was cut by 0 bases, the J end by 11 bases, with 16 bases between. The CDR3 runs to 13 residues. This CDR3 reads CAWSVNLRVGQYF. CDR3 coding DNA: TGTGCCTGGAGTGTGAACCTCAGGGTAGGGCAGTACTTC.